This TCR beta chain was identified during a study of breast tumors, draining lymph nodes, adjacent tissues. TCRdb passed the multiplex PCR reads through MiXCR, listing each CDR3 protein once. Of tens of thousands of distinct CDR3 sequences listed, 45% to 75% are singletons. General study findings and limits: Tumors had less TCR diversity than lymph nodes, more than nontumor tissue. Luminal-like breast cancer showed significantly greater tumor-nontumor repertoire similarity than basal-like breast cancer did. Most tumor T cells seemingly derive from lymph node, then expand in tumor. The lymph node origin of tumor T cells was framed as consistent with a hypothesis, not demonstrated.

On this clonotype: What it binds is not known.

The receptor was isolated from a female donor with breast cancer. Some clones in this sample may be carry-over from other donors' samples. Sequencing was performed on breast tumor tissue.

This CDR3 reads CATSRETTDTQYF. CDR3 bases: TGTGCCACCAGCAGAGAGACCACGGATACGCAGTATTTT. The V gene is TRBV15, the J gene TRBJ2-3; D not certain. The V and J ends lost 0 bases and 6 bases respectively, with 7 bases between them. Germline CDR1 and CDR2: LNHNV and YYDKDF (reference sequence). The CDR3 spans 13 residues.